A selection of T cell receptor beta chains follows, all from one sample in a study of blood T cell repertoires in COVID-19. TCRdb keeps only in-frame clones here, not all; method: immunoSEQ multiplex PCR. The sample includes some 700,000 clones, approximately 90% of them seen just once. Sequencing was done on a sample of peripheral blood. These receptors came from a woman younger than 30 with acute or convalescent COVID-19. Each CDR3 is given with its conserved first and last residue. A D gene is named only where the DNA matches it firmly. Clone size is given for some rows only: seen once, a few or many times, or a class if the clone is expanded.

D	size	J	V	DNA	CDR3
.	.	TRBJ1-1	TRBV28	TGTGCCAGCAGGGGGGGAGATAACACTGAAGCTTTCTTT	CASRGGDNTEAFF
.	.	TRBJ1-2	TRBV5-1	TGCGCCATCCCCATACAGGCACTTCGGGGCTACACCTTC	CAIPIQALRGYTF
TRBD2	.	TRBJ2-3	TRBV5-4	TGTGCCAGCAGTCAGGGACTAGCGGGGGGGCTCGGCACAGATACGCAGTATTTT	CASSQGLAGGLGTDTQYF
TRBD1	.	TRBJ1-2	TRBV24-1	TGTGCCACCAGTGACCGGGACAGGGCCTATGGCTACACCTTC	CATSDRDRAYGYTF
TRBD1	.	TRBJ1-5	TRBV28	TGTGCCAGCAGCCCGGGGACAGGGGGCGGACAGCCCCAGCATTTT	CASSPGTGGGQPQHF
.	.	TRBJ2-2	TRBV11-1	TGTGCCAGCAGCTTTCCCGGCGGGGAGCTGTTTTTT	CASSFPGGELFF
.	.	TRBJ2-4	TRBV5-4	TGTGCCAGCAGCGACAGGGCCAAAAACATTCAGTACTTC	CASSDRAKNIQYF
TRBD1	.	TRBJ1-2	TRBV4-2	TGTGCCAGCAGCCGGACAGGTACTAACTATGGCTACACCTTC	CASSRTGTNYGYTF
TRBD2	.	TRBJ2-5	TRBV4-1	TGCGCCAGCAGCCAGTTAGCGGGACAAGAGACCCAGTACTTC	CASSQLAGQETQYF
.	.	TRBJ1-1	TRBV5-4	TGTGCCAGCAGCTTGGGCGTTATGGGCGTCCAGGTAACTGAAGCTTTCTTT	CASSLGVMGVQVTEAFF
.	.	TRBJ1-2	TRBV12-3/TRBV12-4	TGTGCCAGCAGTTTACCCCGGTCCTATGGCTACACCTTC	CASSLPRSYGYTF
.	few	TRBJ2-7	TRBV11-3	TGTGCCAGCAGCTTAGACAGGGGCTACGAGCAGTACTTC	CASSLDRGYEQYF
.	.	TRBJ2-3	TRBV5-1	TGCGCCAGCAGCTCCGAAGCCACAGATACGCAGTATTTT	CASSSEATDTQYF
.	many	TRBJ2-1	TRBV18	TGTGCCAGCTCACCACCCGGGGAAAGGAAGGGTGCCTACAATGAGCAGTTCTTC	CASSPPGERKGAYNEQFF
TRBD1	few	TRBJ1-2	TRBV4-1	TGCGCCAGCAGCCAAGTTGACAGGGCTCCTAGCTATGGCTACACCTTC	CASSQVDRAPSYGYTF
.	.	TRBJ1-2	TRBV3-1/TRBV3-2	TGTGCCAGCAGCCAAGCGCAGTATGGCTACACCTTC	CASSQAQYGYTF
.	.	TRBJ2-4	TRBV15	TGTGCCACCAGCACCTACCAATACGCCCGACAAGCCAAAAACATTCAGTACTTC	CATSTYQYARQAKNIQYF
TRBD1	.	TRBJ1-1	TRBV6-6	TGTGCCAGCATCCCGGACAGGGAGAACACTGAAGCTTTCTTT	CASIPDRENTEAFF
.	.	TRBJ1-1	TRBV28	TGTGCCAGCCGGACAGATTTAAACACTGAAGCTTTCTTT	CASRTDLNTEAFF
.	.	TRBJ1-2	TRBV20-1	TGCAGTGCCCCGAGTGGACAGGGCTACACCTTC	CSAPSGQGYTF
TRBD2	.	TRBJ2-1	TRBV4-2	TGTGCCAGCAGCCATGGGAATAGCGGGGGAGGCAATGAGCAGTTCTTC	CASSHGNSGGGNEQFF
TRBD1	.	TRBJ1-2	TRBV24-1	TGTGCCACCAGTGATGCGCGACAGGGTGACTATGGCTACACCTTC	CATSDARQGDYGYTF
.	few	TRBJ1-1	TRBV5-4	TGTGCCAGCAGAGCCGGACAGAGCTTGAACACTGAAGCTTTCTTT	CASRAGQSLNTEAFF
.	.	TRBJ2-7	TRBV11-1	TGTGCCAGCAGCCAGGGGACGGGCATCTCCTACGAGCAGTACTTC	CASSQGTGISYEQYF
TRBD2	.	TRBJ2-2	TRBV6-2/TRBV6-3	TGTGCCAGCAGTTTACAACGTCCAGGGAGGGCGAACACCGGGGAGCTGTTTTTT	CASSLQRPGRANTGELFF
TRBD2	.	TRBJ2-3	TRBV10-2	TGCGCCAGCAGTGAGATAGCGGGGGGACCCACAGATACGCAGTATTTT	CASSEIAGGPTDTQYF
.	.	TRBJ1-2	TRBV5-4	TGTGCCAGCAGCACCGGGACACCCAGTTCCGGCTACACCTTC	CASSTGTPSSGYTF
.	.	TRBJ1-6	TRBV7-9	TGTGCCAGCAGGGTACCGAGGAAACAGGGTGGCTATTCACCCCTCCACTTT	CASRVPRKQGGYSPLHF
TRBD1	.	TRBJ2-3	TRBV18	TGTGCCAGCTCACCACCGGACAGGCTCCCCACAGATACGCAGTATTTT	CASSPPDRLPTDTQYF
.	.	TRBJ1-1	TRBV6-5	TGTGCCAGCAGTTACTCGGAGCAGCAGAACACTGAAGCTTTCTTT	CASSYSEQQNTEAFF
.	.	TRBJ1-5	TRBV4-1	TGCGCCAGCAGCGAAGGGCTACAGGGTCGGGTGGACAATCAGCCCCAGCATTTT	CASSEGLQGRVDNQPQHF
.	.	TRBJ2-2	TRBV24-1	TGTGCCACCGCTGCTGCGCAAGTCACCGGGGAGCTGTTTTTT	CATAAAQVTGELFF
TRBD1	.	TRBJ1-1	TRBV18	TGTGCCAGCTCACCCTCCTTTGGACAGGATGGATGGGCCACTGAAGCTTTCTTT	CASSPSFGQDGWATEAFF
TRBD1	few	TRBJ1-4	TRBV28	TGTGCCAGCAGTCTATCAGGACAGGGAACTAATGAAAAACTGTTTTTT	CASSLSGQGTNEKLFF
.	.	TRBJ1-1	TRBV5-4	TGTGCCAGCAGCTTGGGCGAAAGGAGAGCTTTCTTT	CASSLGERRAFF
.	.	TRBJ1-1	TRBV11-2	TGTGCCAGCAGCCCCCGATGGAGGGTGGGCACTGAAGCTTTCTTT	CASSPRWRVGTEAFF
TRBD1	.	TRBJ2-3	TRBV14	TGTGCCAGCAGCCAACCTACCGGACAGGGCACAGATACGCAGTATTTT	CASSQPTGQGTDTQYF
.	few	TRBJ1-3	TRBV7-9	TGTGCCAGCAGCTTAGGTCAGGCTGGAAACACCATATATTTT	CASSLGQAGNTIYF
TRBD2	.	TRBJ2-1	TRBV6-5	TGTGCCAGCAGTTTCAGGACTAGCGGGGCATACAATGAGCAGTTCTTC	CASSFRTSGAYNEQFF
TRBD1	.	TRBJ2-2	TRBV2	TGTGCCAGCAGTGAAATGACAGGGACCCGGGAGCTGTTTTTT	CASSEMTGTRELFF
.	.	TRBJ1-2	TRBV19	TGTGCCAGTAGTATCACCCCGAGGACAGCGCCCTATGGCTACACCTTC	CASSITPRTAPYGYTF
TRBD1	.	TRBJ1-1	TRBV5-1	TGCGCCAGCAGCTCGACAGGGGCCGGCGCTGAAGCTTTCTTT	CASSSTGAGAEAFF
TRBD1	.	TRBJ2-5	TRBV2	TGTGCCAGCAGTATCCTAGGACAGGGGACCCAGTACTTC	CASSILGQGTQYF
.	.	TRBJ2-2	TRBV29-1	TGCAGCGCCCACTATACCGGGGAGCTGTTTTTT	CSAHYTGELFF
TRBD2	.	TRBJ2-7	TRBV7-6	TGTGCCAGCAGCTCCACTAGCGGGGACTCCTACGAGCAGTACTTC	CASSSTSGDSYEQYF
TRBD1	.	TRBJ1-1	TRBV2	TGTGCCCGGAACGATCCGGGACAGGGGAACACTGAAGCTTTCTTT	CARNDPGQGNTEAFF
TRBD1	few	TRBJ1-1	TRBV7-6	TGTGCCAGCAGCTTGGGGACAGGGGGGAAGACTGAAGCTTTCTTT	CASSLGTGGKTEAFF
TRBD1	.	TRBJ1-2	TRBV24-1	TGTGCCACCAGTGATTTCACAGGGGCTGGCTACACCTTC	CATSDFTGAGYTF
.	.	TRBJ1-6	TRBV4-1	TGCGCCAGCAGCCATGCATACGGGAATTCACCCCTCCACTTT	CASSHAYGNSPLHF
.	.	TRBJ1-2	TRBV19	TGTGCCAGTACCAATATCACCTTCAGGTGGCAGCGGGATGGCTACACCTTC	CASTNITFRWQRDGYTF
TRBD2	.	TRBJ2-3	TRBV6-6	TGTGCCAGCTCCCCTCTAGCGGGGGGGCGGTCAGATACGCAGTATTTT	CASSPLAGGRSDTQYF
.	.	TRBJ2-5	TRBV15	TGTGCCACCAGCAGAGTCCAGGGTTTGACCCAGTACTTC	CATSRVQGLTQYF
TRBD2	.	TRBJ2-5	TRBV9	TGTGCCAGCAGCGCCCGGACTAGCGGGGGGGAGTACCAAGAGACCCAGTACTTC	CASSARTSGGEYQETQYF